Shown below are 21 T cell receptor beta chains from a single sample sequenced in a study of blood T cell repertoires in COVID-19. The protocol was immunoSEQ multiplex PCR, while the TCRdb copy is restricted to in-frame clones and leaves out a portion. The data show some 290,000 clones, 70% to 90% seen once. Sequencing was done on a sample of peripheral blood. The receptors stem from a man aged 55-75 years who had recovered from COVID-19.

The gene calls are TRBV6-5 and TRBJ1-6, with a tentative D call TRBD1 (6 bases). This CDR3 spans 12 amino acids. Germline CDR1 reads MNHEY; CDR2 reads SVGAGI. The germline V and J ends were trimmed by 2 bases and 16 bases, with 12 bases remaining between them. This chain's CDR3 is CASSYAGGGLHF. CDR3 in DNA: TGTGCCAGCAGTTACGCGGGAGGGGGGCTCCACTTT.

This clone was observed a few times. The sample contains more than one DNA sequence encoding this CDR3. This chain uses TRBV4-1 with TRBJ2-7; TRBD1 aligns across 8 bases. The CDR3 runs 15 residues. CDR1 is MGHRA and CDR2 is YSYEKL in the germline V gene. The ends lost 2 bases at V and 2 bases at J; junction bases unmatched: 5. As DNA, the CDR3 is TGCGCCAGCAGCCAATCCGGGACAGGTGCCTACGAGCAGTACTTC. Its protein product is CASSQSGTGAYEQYF.

J is TRBJ1-6 and V is TRBV18; 8 positions agree with TRBD1. The CDR3 has 14 residues. With 4 bases clipped from V and 7 bases from J, the junction kept 3 bases outside the gene matches. The germline V gene has CDR1 KGHSH and CDR2 LQKENI. The CDR3 nucleotides read TGTGCCAGCTCACGGGACAGGTCAAATTCACCCCTCCACTTT. Protein: CASSRDRSNSPLHF.

Turning to this clone: The same CDR3 also results from other DNA sequences found in this sample. This chain joins TRBV19 and TRBJ2-3; 8 positions agree with TRBD1. J gave up 1 base and V 4 bases, and 4 bases lay outside the gene matches. The CDR3 extends over 15 amino acids. Germline loops: CDR1 LNHDA, CDR2 SQIVND (reference sequence). DNA of the CDR3: TGTGCCAGTAGTACGGACAGGGAGGGCACAGATACGCAGTATTTT. Protein sequence: CASSTDREGTDTQYF.

This clone came up a few times. The J gene is TRBJ2-2, the V gene TRBV19, with D possibly being TRBD2 (5 bases). CDR1 and CDR2 (germline): LNHDA, SQIVND (reference sequence). V was cut by 7 bases and J by 5 bases, with 20 bases left in between. The CDR3 is made up of 16 amino acids. CDR3 bases: TGTGCCAGTACCAGACCGGGATCGAGAGGGACCGGGGAGCTGTTTTTT. Protein product: CASTRPGSRGTGELFF.

V and J are TRBV11-2 and TRBJ2-1, with 7 bases aligning to TRBD1. The germline CDR1 and CDR2 sequences are SGHAT and FQNNGV. V trimming: 3 bases; J trimming: 7 bases; junction bases outside the gene matches: 6. The CDR3 is 14 residues long. The CDR3 spells CASSFRQGGNEQFF. CDR3 nucleotides: TGTGCCAGCAGCTTCCGACAGGGCGGTAATGAGCAGTTCTTC.

The genes are TRBV5-4 and TRBJ2-3; TRBD2 agrees at 8 bases. V gave up 3 bases and J gave up 4 bases; unmatched junction bases: 1. The CDR3 loop spans 13 amino acids. CDR1 and CDR2 (germline): SGHNT, YYREEE (reference sequence). The CDR3 reads CASSSTSADTQYF. CDR3 coding DNA: TGTGCCAGCAGCTCGACTAGCGCAGATACGCAGTATTTT.

Remarks on this clone: The identical CDR3 is also encoded by other nucleotide sequences in the sample. The chain has TRBV7-8 and TRBJ2-7; 7 bases fit TRBD1. The V and J ends lost 5 bases and 3 bases, in that order; junction bases with no gene match: 10. Germline assignment: CDR1 SGHVS and CDR2 FQNEAQ. CDR3 size: 15 residues. This CDR3 reads CASSTQGQAYYEQYF. DNA of the CDR3: TGTGCCAGCAGCACCCAAGGACAGGCATACTACGAGCAGTACTTC.

DNA for the CDR3: TGTGCCAGTAGTATAGATCCAGCGGGAGAGGGTACGCAGTATTTT. It translates to CASSIDPAGEGTQYF. The rearrangement uses TRBV19 and TRBJ2-3, with 8 bases aligning to TRBD2. With V trimmed by 0 bases and J by 8 bases, 7 bases remained unmatched. Germline CDR1 reads LNHDA; CDR2 reads SQIVND (reference sequence). The CDR3 consists of 15 residues. The full variable domain, rest sourced from reference TRBV19 and TRBJ2-3, is DGGITQSPKYLFRKEGQNVTLSCEQNLNHDAMYWYRQDPGQGLRLIYYSQIVNDFQKGDIAEGYSVSREKKESFPLTVTSAQKNPTAFYLCASSIDPAGEGTQYFGPGTRLTVL.

The chain carries TRBV19 and TRBJ1-5, with unresolved D. The V gene lost 4 bases and the J gene lost 4 bases, with 8 bases spanning the gap. CDR1 and CDR2 from the germline V gene are LNHDA and SQIVND (reference sequence). The CDR3 sequence is 13 residues long. The CDR3 DNA reads TGTGCCAGTAGTACCGACTCAAATCAGCCCCAGCATTTT. Its protein is CASSTDSNQPQHF.

The chain couples TRBV20-1 to TRBJ1-2; D unclear. Per germline, CDR1 DFQATT and CDR2 SNEGSKA (reference sequence). The V and J ends lost 7 bases and 4 bases respectively, with 4 bases between them. The CDR3 totals 9 residues. CDR3 sequence: CSGGYGYTF. Written as DNA, the CDR3 is TGCAGTGGAGGCTATGGCTACACCTTC.

This clone has only one observation. The chain uses TRBV12-3 or TRBV12-4 and TRBJ2-7, with D hard to call. The length of the CDR3 is 12 residues. V was cut by 6 bases and J by 4 bases, with 10 bases left in between. CDR3 sequence reads: CASSSILYEQYF. CDR3 nucleotide sequence: TGTGCCAGCAGCTCCATACTATACGAGCAGTACTTC.

This clone appeared once. The chain is built from TRBV11-2 and TRBJ2-1; 12 bases agree with TRBD2. The CDR3 sequence is 18 residues long. V shed 5 bases, J shed 5 bases, and the junction held 13 bases outside the gene matches. Germline V lookup: CDR1 SGHAT, CDR2 FQNNGV. The CDR3 coding sequence is TGTGCCAGCAGCGGGATAGGCCCTCTAGCGGGGGGGGACAATGAGCAGTTCTTC. It yields the protein CASSGIGPLAGGDNEQFF.

V is TRBV5-1 and J is TRBJ2-7; 9 nucleotides match TRBD2. CDR3 length equals 15 residues. Germline values: CDR1 SGHRS, CDR2 YFSETQ. After removal of 4 bases from V and 6 bases from J, the junction contained 11 bases not matched to a gene. In DNA, the CDR3 is TGCGCCAGCAGCACCGGGACTAGCCTCCTCCTCGAGCAGTACTTC. Translated: CASSTGTSLLLEQYF.

This rearrangement joins TRBV5-4 to TRBJ2-5, with TRBD2 matching 14 bases. The J segment lost 5 bases and the V segment lost 3 bases, leaving 6 bases of the junction unmatched. Germline V lookup: CDR1 SGHNT, CDR2 YYREEE (reference sequence). The CDR3 is made up of 16 amino acids. This CDR3 is CASSSPGLAGVETQYF. The DNA of the CDR3 is TGTGCCAGCAGCTCACCGGGACTAGCGGGAGTGGAGACCCAGTACTTC.

In this sample, this clone turned up a few times. The chain uses TRBV7-9 and TRBJ2-1; TRBD2 is a possible D gene (6 bases). The germline gives CDR1 SEHNR, CDR2 FQNEAQ (reference sequence). Trimming took 3 bases from V and 10 from J, leaving 19 bases between them. The CDR3 is made up of 15 amino acids. The DNA for the CDR3 is TGTGCCAGCAGCTTTCGGCCTAGCGCGAGAGAGGAGCAGTTCTTC. Translated, it gives CASSFRPSAREEQFF.

This chain connects TRBV6-1 to TRBJ2-3, with D perhaps matching TRBD2 (6 bases). Germline V gene lookup returns CDR1 MNHNS and CDR2 SASEGT. Trimming removed 0 bases at V and 2 bases at J, with 9 bases between. There are 15 residues in the CDR3. The CDR3 region has the DNA TGTGCCAGCAGTGAAGCGGCGGGACTCACAGATACGCAGTATTTT. This encodes CASSEAAGLTDTQYF.

The rearrangement links TRBV30 to TRBJ2-3, with 10 bases identical to TRBD1. The CDR3 sequence is 15 residues long. V was clipped by 0 bases and J by 2 bases; unmatched bases: 2. Germline assignment: CDR1 GTSNPN and CDR2 SVGIG (reference sequence). The CDR3 region is CAWSVGTGATDTQYF. The CDR3 nucleotides read TGTGCCTGGAGTGTAGGGACAGGGGCCACAGATACGCAGTATTTT.

A remark on this clone: Other DNA sequences from this sample encode an identical CDR3 as well. The chain employs TRBV9 and TRBJ2-7; D unclear. Germline-derived CDR1 and CDR2 are SGDLS and YYNGEE. Trimming took 0 bases from V and 6 from J, leaving 7 bases between them. The CDR3 has 12 amino acids. CDR3 in DNA: TGTGCCAGCAGCGTAGTTGGCGGCGAGCAGTACTTC. Its protein is CASSVVGGEQYF.

This clone was observed a handful of times. The CDR3 DNA sequence: TGTGCCAGCAGGCCCCCGGGACAGAGTAATGAAAAACTGTTTTTT. Its translation: CASRPPGQSNEKLFF. This chain links TRBV7-9 with TRBJ1-4; the match to TRBD1 covers 7 bases. The CDR3 extends over 15 amino acids. The germline gives CDR1 SEHNR, CDR2 FQNEAQ (reference sequence). The V and J ends lost 6 bases and 4 bases, in that order; junction bases with no gene match: 8.

The chain recombines TRBV2 with TRBJ2-2; D is ambiguous. CDR1 is SNHLY and CDR2 is FYNNEI in the germline V gene. V was pared by 11 bases and J by 1 base, with 5 bases between. The CDR3 has 11 amino acids. The chain's CDR3 is CAGGNTGELFF. The CDR3 bases are TGTGCCGGCGGGAACACCGGGGAGCTGTTTTTT.